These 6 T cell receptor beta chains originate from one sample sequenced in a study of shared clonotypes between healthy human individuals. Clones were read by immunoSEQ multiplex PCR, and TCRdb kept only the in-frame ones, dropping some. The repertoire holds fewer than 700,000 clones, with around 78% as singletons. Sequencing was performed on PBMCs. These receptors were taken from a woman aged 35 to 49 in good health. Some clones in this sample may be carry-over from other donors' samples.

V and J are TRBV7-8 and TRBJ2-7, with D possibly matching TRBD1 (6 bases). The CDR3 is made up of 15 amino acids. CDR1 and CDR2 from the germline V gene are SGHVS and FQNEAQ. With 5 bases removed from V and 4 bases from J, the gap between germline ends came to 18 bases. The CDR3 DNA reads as TGTGCCAGCAGCCTTCCCCAGGGGCGGAGTTACGAGCAGTACTTC. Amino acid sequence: CASSLPQGRSYEQYF.

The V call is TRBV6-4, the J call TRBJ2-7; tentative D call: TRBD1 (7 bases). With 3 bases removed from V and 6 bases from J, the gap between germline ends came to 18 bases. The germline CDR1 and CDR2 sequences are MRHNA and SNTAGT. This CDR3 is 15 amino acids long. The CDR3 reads CASSEEEGAHVEQYF. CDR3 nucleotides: TGTGCCAGCAGTGAAGAGGAGGGGGCGCATGTCGAGCAGTACTTC.

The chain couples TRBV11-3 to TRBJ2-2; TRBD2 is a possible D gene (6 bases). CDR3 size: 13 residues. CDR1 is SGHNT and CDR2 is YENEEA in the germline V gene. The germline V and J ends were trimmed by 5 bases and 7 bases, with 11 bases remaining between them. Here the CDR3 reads CASSSRGGGELFF. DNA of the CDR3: TGTGCCAGCAGCAGCCGGGGAGGCGGGGAGCTGTTTTTT.

The CDR3 DNA reads TGTGCCAGCAGCGTAGGAGTCGGGCGGGAGTTAGGGTACGAGCAGTACTTC. Its translation is CASSVGVGRELGYEQYF. The V and J genes are TRBV9 and TRBJ2-7, with 7 bases fitting TRBD2. CDR3 size: 17 residues. CDR1 and CDR2 (germline): SGDLS, YYNGEE. The V segment lost 0 bases and the J segment 4 bases; nucleotides outside the gene matches: 13.

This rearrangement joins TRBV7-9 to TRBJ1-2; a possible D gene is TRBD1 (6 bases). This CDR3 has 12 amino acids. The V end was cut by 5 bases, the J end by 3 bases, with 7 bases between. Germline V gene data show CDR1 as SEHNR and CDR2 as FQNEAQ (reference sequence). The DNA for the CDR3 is TGTGCCAGCAGCCGACAGGACTATGGCTACACCTTC. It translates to CASSRQDYGYTF.

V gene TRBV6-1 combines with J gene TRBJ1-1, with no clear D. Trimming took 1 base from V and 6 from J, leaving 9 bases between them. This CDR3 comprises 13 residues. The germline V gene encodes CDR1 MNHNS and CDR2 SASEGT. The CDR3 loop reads CASSEGRFPEAFF. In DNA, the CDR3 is TGTGCCAGCAGTGAAGGTCGGTTTCCTGAAGCTTTCTTT.